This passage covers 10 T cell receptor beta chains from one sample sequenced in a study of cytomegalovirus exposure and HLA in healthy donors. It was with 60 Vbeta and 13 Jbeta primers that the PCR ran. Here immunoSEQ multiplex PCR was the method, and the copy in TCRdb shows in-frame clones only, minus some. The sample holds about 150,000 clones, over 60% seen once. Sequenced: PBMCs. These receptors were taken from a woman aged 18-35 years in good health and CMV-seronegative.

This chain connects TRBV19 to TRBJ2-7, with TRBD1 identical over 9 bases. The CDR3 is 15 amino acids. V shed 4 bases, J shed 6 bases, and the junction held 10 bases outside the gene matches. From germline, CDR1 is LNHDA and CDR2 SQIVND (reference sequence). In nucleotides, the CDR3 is TGTGCCAGTAGTAAACAGGGGGCGACCGCCTCCGAGCAGTACTTC. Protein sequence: CASSKQGATASEQYF.

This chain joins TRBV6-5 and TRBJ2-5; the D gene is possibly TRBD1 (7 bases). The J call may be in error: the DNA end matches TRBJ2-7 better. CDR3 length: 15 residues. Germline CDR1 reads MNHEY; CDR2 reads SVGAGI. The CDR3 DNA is TGTGCCAGCAGTTACTCGGCAGGGGGGAGTTACGAGCAGTACTTC. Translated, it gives CASSYSAGGSYEQYF.

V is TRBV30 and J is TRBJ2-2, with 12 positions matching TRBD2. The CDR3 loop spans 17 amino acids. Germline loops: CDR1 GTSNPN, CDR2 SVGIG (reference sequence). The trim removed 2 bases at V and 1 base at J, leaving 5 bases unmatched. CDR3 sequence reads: CAWSTQGLAGNTGELFF. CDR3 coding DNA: TGTGCCTGGAGTACCCAGGGACTAGCGGGGAACACCGGGGAGCTGTTTTTT.

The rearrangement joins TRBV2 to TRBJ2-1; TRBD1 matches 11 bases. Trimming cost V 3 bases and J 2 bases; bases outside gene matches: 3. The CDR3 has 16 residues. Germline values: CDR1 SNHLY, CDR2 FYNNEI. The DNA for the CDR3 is TGTGCCAGCAGTGACGGACAGGGGGCCGCCTACAATGAGCAGTTCTTC. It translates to CASSDGQGAAYNEQFF.

CDR3 in amino acids: CASSSSSAGKETQYF. The CDR3 DNA sequence: TGTGCCAGCAGTTCTTCTTCCGCCGGGAAGGAGACCCAGTACTTC. V and J are TRBV28 and TRBJ2-5, with a possible D match to TRBD2 (5 bases). Germline CDR1 MDHEN, CDR2 SYDVKM. This CDR3 region has 15 residues. Trimming pared 4 bases from V and 5 bases from J, leaving 17 bases between.

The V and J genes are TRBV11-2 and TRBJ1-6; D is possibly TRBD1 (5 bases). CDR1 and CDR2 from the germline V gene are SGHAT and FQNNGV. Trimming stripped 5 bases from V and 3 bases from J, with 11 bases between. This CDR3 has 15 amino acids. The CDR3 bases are TGTGCCAGCAGCCCAAGGGGTTTCTATAATTCACCCCTCCACTTT. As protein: CASSPRGFYNSPLHF.

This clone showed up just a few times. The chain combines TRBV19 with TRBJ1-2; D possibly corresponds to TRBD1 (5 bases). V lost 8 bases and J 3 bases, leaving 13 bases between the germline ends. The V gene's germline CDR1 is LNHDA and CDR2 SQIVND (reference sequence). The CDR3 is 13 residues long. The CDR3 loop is CASWEGTDYGYTF. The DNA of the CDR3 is TGTGCCAGTTGGGAGGGGACGGACTATGGCTACACCTTC.

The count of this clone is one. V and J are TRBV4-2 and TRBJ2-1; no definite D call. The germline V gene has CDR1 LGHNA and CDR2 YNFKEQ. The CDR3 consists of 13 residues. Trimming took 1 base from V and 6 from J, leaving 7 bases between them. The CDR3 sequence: CASSQGQPNEQFF. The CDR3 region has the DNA TGTGCCAGCAGCCAAGGACAACCCAATGAGCAGTTCTTC.

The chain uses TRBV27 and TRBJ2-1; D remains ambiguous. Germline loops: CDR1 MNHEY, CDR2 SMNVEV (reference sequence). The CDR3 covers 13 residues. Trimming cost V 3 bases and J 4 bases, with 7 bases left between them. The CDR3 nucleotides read TGTGCCAGCAGTTTTTCGGGTTACAATGAGCAGTTCTTC. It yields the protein CASSFSGYNEQFF.

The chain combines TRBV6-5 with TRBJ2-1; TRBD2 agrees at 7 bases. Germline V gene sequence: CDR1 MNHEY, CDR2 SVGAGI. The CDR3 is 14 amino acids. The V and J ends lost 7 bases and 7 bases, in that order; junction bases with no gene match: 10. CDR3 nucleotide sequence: TGTGCCAGCAAGGAGGGAGGGCCCGTGAATGAGCAGTTCTTC. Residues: CASKEGGPVNEQFF.